This record covers a single T cell receptor (beta chain). The V gene's germline CDR1 is LNHNV and CDR2 YYDKDF (reference sequence). The V gene end was trimmed by 3 bases and the J gene end by 2 bases; junction bases not matched to a gene: 4. The CDR3 runs to 16 residues. Using immunoSEQ multiplex PCR, the repertoire was profiled, and TCRdb retains in-frame clones only, with some absent. Altogether 95,000 to 150,000 clones are present, 80% to 95% being singletons, with the ten largest covering roughly 6.2%. This specimen belongs to a study of T cell changes during pregnancy in multiple sclerosis. Sequencing used peripheral blood, obtained before pregnancy. V gene TRBV15 combines with J gene TRBJ2-6, with 7 nucleotides matching TRBD1. The TCR sequence derives from a female donor with multiple sclerosis, enrolled in a pregnancy study. For the CDR3, the DNA is TGTGCCACCAGCAGGGAGACAGGGACTGGGGCCAACGTCCTGACTTTC. Translation gives CATSRETGTGANVLTF.